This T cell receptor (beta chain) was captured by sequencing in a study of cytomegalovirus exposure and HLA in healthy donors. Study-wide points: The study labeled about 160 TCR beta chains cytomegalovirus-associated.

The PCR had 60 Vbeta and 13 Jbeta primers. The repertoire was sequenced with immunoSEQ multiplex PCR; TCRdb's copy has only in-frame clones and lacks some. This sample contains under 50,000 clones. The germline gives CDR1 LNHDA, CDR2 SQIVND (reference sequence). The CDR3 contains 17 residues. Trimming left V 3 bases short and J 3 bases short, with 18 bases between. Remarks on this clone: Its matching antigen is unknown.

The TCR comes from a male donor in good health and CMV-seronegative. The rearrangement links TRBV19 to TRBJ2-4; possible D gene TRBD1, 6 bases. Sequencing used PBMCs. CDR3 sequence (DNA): TGTGCCAGTAGTATCGGTTGGGGGCGGATGGTCAAAAACATTCAGTACTTC. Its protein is CASSIGWGRMVKNIQYF. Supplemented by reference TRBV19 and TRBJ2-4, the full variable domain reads DGGITQSPKYLFRKEGQNVTLSCEQNLNHDAMYWYRQDPGQGLRLIYYSQIVNDFQKGDIAEGYSVSREKKESFPLTVTSAQKNPTAFYLCASSIGWGRMVKNIQYFGAGTRLSVL.